The clone carrying this T cell receptor beta chain was recorded many times. Its target is unknown. Amplification targeted TCR beta CDR3 regions from RNA transcripts. First-round RT-PCR targeting the TCR CDR3 was performed with the HTBI primer set. MiXCR, run by TCRdb on the multiplex PCR reads, gives a single entry per CDR3 protein. The sample records hundreds of thousands of distinct CDR3 sequences, 13% to 15% being singletons. This sample was taken from a study of T cells in Graves' hyperthyroidism and ophthalmopathy. Study at large: Initial diagnosis, before any treatment, was when peripheral blood was collected.

Points from the study as a whole: Ophthalmopathy and stable hyperthyroidism were separated by a 13 V-J model.

The hyperthyroidism was newly diagnosed and had lasted under 2 months; the patients were aged 18 to 65. Lactation, pregnancy, other autoimmune disease or uncontrolled infection excluded patients. The V and J ends lost 4 bases and 5 bases respectively, with 15 bases between them. Per the germline V gene, CDR1 is MNHNS and CDR2 is SASEGT. This CDR3 comprises 14 residues. This chain joins TRBV6-1 and TRBJ2-7; D is perhaps TRBD1 or TRBD2 (5 bases each). This receptor was taken from a woman aged 18-29 years with Graves' hyperthyroidism. The specimen sequenced was blood. This CDR3 reads CASSVSGTADEQYF. The DNA of the CDR3 is TGTGCCAGCAGTGTGTCCGGGACGGCAGACGAGCAGTACTTC.